This record looks at one T cell receptor (beta chain) sequence and its context. Its antigen remains unknown. Regarding time point: recipient sample about 28 days before transplant, after cytoreduction. This sample was included in a study of T cell clonotyping in hematopoietic cell transplantation. Study summary: Recipient samples before transplant were obtained post-cytoreduction. Overall study findings and caveats: Pathologically expanded recipient clonotypes increased progressively from day 30 to day 180 as diversity fell. At the given depth, recipient repertoires were over 95% de novo clonotypes.

The data were produced by immunoSEQ multiplex PCR, yet TCRdb's version contains in-frame clones alone and is incomplete. The sample holds some 2,000 clones, roughly 92% seen once. CDR1 is SNHLY, CDR2 FYNNEI, per germline. The CDR3 extends over 14 amino acids. Trimming removed 6 bases from V and 2 bases from J, with 11 bases in between. The sample consisted of peripheral blood mononuclear cells, taken before stem cell transplant. This sequence joins TRBV2 and TRBJ2-1; a possible D gene is TRBD1 (6 bases). The sequence was collected from a woman in her fifties or sixties with acute myeloid leukemia. Some clones in this sample may be carry-over from other donors' samples. CDR3: CASSRDTPYNEQFF. The CDR3 nucleotides read TGTGCCAGCAGCCGGGACACTCCCTACAATGAGCAGTTCTTC.